This record looks at one T cell receptor beta chain sequence and its context. This clone was counted a few times. It has no known antigen specificity. Nothing much larger sits one base from this clone, and base qualities are not available. The source of the sample is a study of cytomegalovirus exposure and HLA in healthy donors (dated by TCRdb to about 2017). For the wider study: In an earlier analysis of under 750 of the donors, around 290 Gb of sequence data and 90 million to 130 million unique TCR beta sequences from about 190 million T cells were reported. Roughly 310 gigabases of sequencing data and tens of millions of unique TCR sequences were included in an early release covering about 700 HLA-typed donors. Of the roughly 410 genotyped donors, less than 85% were placed in the genetic ancestry cluster associated with self-reported Caucasian donors. The study aimed to test whether cataloging public T cell receptors could reveal signatures of past pathogen exposure. Using immunosequencing, the study profiled T cell repertoires from about 610 subjects and related those repertoires to cytomegalovirus serostatus. A separate validation cohort of 100 to 150 different subjects was used in addition to the roughly 670-subject first cohort. High-throughput TCR immunosequencing, statistical association of individual TCRs with disease status, and machine learning were combined to predict cytomegalovirus infection status. A later analysis re-analyzed previously published TCR beta repertoires from 600 to 850 donors and added high-resolution HLA genotyping to study TCR occurrence patterns. Rather than drawing on any new phenotypic data, the later analysis identified candidate immune exposures from TCR beta sequences and the way those sequences occurred across donors. An earlier analysis of around 640 of the donors used high-throughput TCR beta sequencing to judge whether each TCR beta V gene segment behaved as functional or pseudogenic. Donor age, sex, ethnicity and CMV serostatus were compiled alongside the repertoire data. A later genetic analysis took genome-wide SNP genotypes for 398 of the 666 donors and used that subset as a discovery cohort. All discovery cohort repertoires had been generated using a single sequencing platform. HLA typing covered class I and class II loci at four-digit resolution. The number of donors typed differed by locus, with roughly 629-640 for A, B, C, DRB1 and DQB1, around 560 for DQA1, some 570 for DPA1, and under 490 for DPB1. A few DR-DQ haplotypes were treated as single units for association and clustering because of strong linkage in the cohort. Among roughly 400 genotyped donors of the cohort, an average of approximately 240,000 unique TCR beta nucleotide sequences were sequenced per donor, roughly 20% of them non-productive.

The cohort comprised hundreds of healthy bone marrow donors. Cohort members were all nominally healthy when sampled, although unrecorded immune exposures were likely present. The donor was CMV seronegative and was included in the group of 352 seronegative cohort members. Every donor gave a peripheral blood sample, and the peripheral blood mononuclear cells from that sample were used for TCR beta sequencing. Genomic DNA extraction from the blood cell samples was performed with the Qiagen DNeasy Blood Extraction Kit. On the study overall, not on this receptor specifically: Specific HLA alleles were associated with more than 15,000 TCR beta sequences at a false discovery rate of 0.05 in a later analysis. In an earlier analysis of over 550 of the donors, most TCR beta V segments were observed in productive rearrangements about 87% or about 30% of the time, broadly matching IMGT annotations. Three of the identified cytomegalovirus-associated TCR beta chains were confirmed in vitro to be specific for cytomegalovirus antigens. For the cohort, immune exposure information was limited to CMV serostatus. According to a later genetic analysis, donors in an Asian-associated ancestry cluster had fewer N-insertions in productive TCRs than the approximately 610-donor mean. About 15 rarely observed V segments, including chromosome 9 orphons, were excluded from the earlier analysis of just under 600 of the donors because counts were too low. A later genetic analysis associated a missense DCLRE1C variant with V-gene and J-gene trimming of TCR beta chains, and an independent cohort replicated the association. According to a later analysis, parvovirus B19, influenza, CMV and Epstein-Barr virus appeared linked to several top co-occurrence clusters. In the study, some 160 TCR beta chains were listed as associated with cytomegalovirus. When HLA alleles, especially DR and DQ, strongly co-occurred, TCR associations were difficult to assign to individual alleles. The sequencing pipeline was judged likely to have produced a cluster of highly shared sequence variants as a technical artifact. Correlated functional status among segregating V segments might be attributable to linkage disequilibrium, but an unknown experimental factor could not be ruled out. According to a later analysis, TCR association rates differed among HLA loci, with DRB1 alleles showing the most associated TCRs and HLA-C alleles showing the fewest. Presence/absence analyses assumed roughly uniform sequencing depth across donors, an assumption that may not hold. This cohort had only TCR beta chains sequenced, and the lack of alpha or paired-chain data limited which features could be detected. In both the original and validation cohorts, the classifier was reported to diagnose cytomegalovirus status with high specificity and sensitivity. The authors suggested that the approach could potentially be extended to other disease states and immunological phenotypes. According to a later analysis, most CMV-associated TCR beta chains appeared to be HLA-restricted, and the HLA associations seemed to be driven largely by CMV exposure. Compared with equally common non-associated chains, HLA-associated TCR beta chains in a later analysis were more clonally expanded and had lower generation probabilities. A further reported finding was that TCR beta sequences accurately predicted the HLA-A and HLA-B alleles for most subjects in the first cohort. While some public TCRs were present in many individuals, most TCR sequences turned up only very rarely across donors. Because some donors lacked HLA typing at each locus, the association tests relied only on the typed subset.

The library was obtained by the immunoSEQ multiplex PCR assay. For the multiplex PCR, a mixture combining 60 forward primers for TCR Vbeta segments and 13 reverse primers for TCR Jbeta segments was used. The CDR3 region of rearranged TCR beta genes was amplified from genomic DNA by a multiplex PCR assay. The amplified TCR beta libraries were sequenced on the Illumina HiSeq System as 87-base-pair reads. The authors' pipeline ran thus. In a later analysis, roughly 80 million unique TCR beta chains were counted across the 500 to 850 repertoires, and some 10 million of these chains were shared by at least two donors. Raw reads were error-corrected and collapsed into unique sequences with a nearest-neighbor algorithm that merged closely related sequences to remove PCR and sequencing errors. To assign V, D and J gene segments, CDR3 sequences were aligned to IMGT reference sequences. For a sequence to be retained, at least a six-nucleotide match to both a V gene segment and a J gene segment was required. Rearrangements were called productive when the CDR3 lacked stop codons and stayed in frame with V and J; all others were non-productive. Following IMGT convention, CDR3 was defined as the stretch from the second conserved V-encoded cysteine up to the conserved J-encoded phenylalanine. In an earlier analysis of around 600 of the donors, sequences lacking an unambiguous match to a single V gene segment were excluded. An earlier analysis of several hundred of the donors called V segments functional above 56.7% productive rearrangements and segregating when the between-donor standard deviation exceeded 5%. A statistical classification framework was built to diagnose cytomegalovirus status from the catalog of TCR beta chain sequences. V and J gene assignment, in a later analysis, came from comparing TCR nucleotide sequences with IMGT/GENE-DB human TR gene sequences. Using the TCRdist pipeline, a later analysis assigned CDR3 sequences along with most-parsimonious VDJ recombination scenarios. A later analysis defined each TCR beta chain by its CDR3 amino acid sequence plus V-gene family, and excluded reads lacking a unique V-gene family. A later analysis removed 550 to 700 highly shared, low-generation-probability nucleotide sequences to deal with suspected cross-contamination and a sequencing artifact. In a later analysis, a clonal expansion index for each public chain was calculated from normalized within-repertoire ranks of inferred template counts. A later analysis computed generation probabilities with a VDJ recombination model fitted to out-of-frame rearrangements, and checked the results against IGoR. A later analysis scored TCR-TCR, TCR-HLA and TCR-CMV co-occurrence with hypergeometric tests, applying a repertoire-size bias correction to TCR pairs. To estimate false discovery rates, a later analysis permuted the HLA or CMV assignments 20 times. In a later analysis, co-occurring TCRs were grouped using DBSCAN, and TCRdist sequence similarity was added for clustering within HLA-allele-positive subsets. For co-occurrence clustering, repertoires with fewer than 30,000 or more than 120,000 public chains were excluded, along with about five repertoires with anomalous nucleotide sharing. Held by TCRdb, this immuneACCESS table contains in-frame sequences only and omits some clones. Under half of the omission traces to an unresolved V gene where checked; the cause of the rest is unknown. That table supplies the V and J calls and clone size; D and trimming were determined from the DNA. In this sample the table shows approximately 90,000 clones, around 77% of which occur a single time. The leading ten clones occupy about 4% of the sample.

The sequence came from a man aged 25 to 45 in good health and CMV-seronegative. The specimen sequenced was PBMCs.

The sequenced DNA: TGTGCCAGCAGTTACGACAGTTACACTGAAGCTTTCTTT. Translated, this is CASSYDSYTEAFF. The sequence is built from TRBV6-5 and TRBJ1-1, and TRBD1 may be the D gene, going by 5 matching bases. V and J lose 2 bases and 3 bases, and a span of 7 bases separates them. From the cysteine through the phenylalanine, the CDR3 covers 13 amino acids. Only the CDR3 portion is preserved as DNA: 39 bases, with reading frame beginning at the first base. Via the germline V gene, CDR1 is MNHEY and CDR2 SVGAGI.